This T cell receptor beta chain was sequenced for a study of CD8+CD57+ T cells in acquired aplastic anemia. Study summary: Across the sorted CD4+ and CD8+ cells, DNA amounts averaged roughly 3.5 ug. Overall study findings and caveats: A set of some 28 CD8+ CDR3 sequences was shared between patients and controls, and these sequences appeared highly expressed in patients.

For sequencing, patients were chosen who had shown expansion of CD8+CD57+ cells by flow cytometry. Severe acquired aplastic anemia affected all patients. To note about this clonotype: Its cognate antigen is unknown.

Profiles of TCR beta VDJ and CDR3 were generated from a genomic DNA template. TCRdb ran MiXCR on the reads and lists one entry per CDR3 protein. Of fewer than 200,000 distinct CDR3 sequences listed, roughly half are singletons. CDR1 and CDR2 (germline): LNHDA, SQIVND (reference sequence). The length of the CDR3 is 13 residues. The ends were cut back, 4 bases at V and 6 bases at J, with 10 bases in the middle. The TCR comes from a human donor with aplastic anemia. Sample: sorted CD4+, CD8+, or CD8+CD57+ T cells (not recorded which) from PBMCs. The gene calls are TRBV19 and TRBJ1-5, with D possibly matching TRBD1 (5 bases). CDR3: CASSNRGPQPQHF. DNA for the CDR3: TGTGCCAGTAGTAATCGGGGCCCTCAGCCCCAGCATTTT.